This T cell receptor (beta chain) was sequenced in a study of blood T cell repertoires in COVID-19. Study background: Samples representing acute and convalescent COVID-19 were sourced from the United States, Italy and Spain.

Profiling relied on immunoSEQ multiplex PCR, and the TCRdb table lists in-frame clones only, not all of them. The table shows around 170,000 clones, with roughly 88% occurring only once. Germline V CDR1 and CDR2: MNHEY, SVGAGI. The CDR3 loop spans 12 amino acids. The J segment lost 7 bases and the V segment lost 7 bases, leaving 5 bases of the junction unmatched. Everyone who took part was roughly 18 to 89 years old, and they came from about two dozen US areas. For recovered donors of Cohort 3, there were two negative PCRs, clearance, or symptom resolution. The sequenced sample was PBMCs or T cells enriched from blood (not recorded which). The origin of this receptor is a woman aged 18-29 years who had recovered from COVID-19. The chain combines TRBV6-5 with TRBJ2-3; 7 bases are a match to TRBD2. The CDR3 sequence: CASIREANTQYF. CDR3 nucleotides: TGTGCCAGCATCCGGGAGGCGAATACGCAGTATTTT.